This passage covers 11 T cell receptor beta chains from one sample sequenced in a study of T cells in Graves' hyperthyroidism and ophthalmopathy (dated by TCRdb to about 2019). Library preparation employed multiplex PCR. TCRdb shows the sequencer as Illumina HiSeq 2000. TCR beta CDR3 regions were amplified from RNA transcripts. A first-round RT-PCR of the TCR CDR3 used the HTBI primer set with the Qiagen OneStep RT-PCR kit. TCRdb trimmed the raw reads at Q25, called clones with MiXCR and kept productive beta chains. Rows are combined by CDR3 protein, so each entry shows the most common genes and DNA. The sample records about 560,000 distinct CDR3 sequences, just over 45% of which are singletons. Of the sample, approximately 8.2% falls within the top ten clones. The sequenced sample was peripheral blood or thyroid tissue (not recorded which). The receptor source for this set is a woman aged 18 to 35 with Graves' hyperthyroidism. Donor details come from another sample of the same person, matched by shared clones.

In the case of this clonotype: Being one base from a much bigger clone, this may be a read error. The chain combines TRBV7-9 with TRBJ1-6; TRBD1 matches 12 bases. The CDR3 length is 16 residues. CDR1 is SEHNR, CDR2 FQNEAQ, per germline (reference sequence). The CDR3 is CASSSVGTGGNSRLHF. The CDR3 DNA reads TGTGCCAGCAGCTCCGTTGGGACAGGGGGCAATTCACGCCTCCACTTT.

The V gene is TRBV9, the J gene TRBJ1-5; no clear D. Germline V CDR1 and CDR2: SGDLS, YYNGEE. V dropped 0 bases and J dropped 1 base, with 14 bases sitting between them. The CDR3 totals 17 residues. The CDR3 loop is CASSVACYGLSNQPQHF. The CDR3 coding sequence is TGTGCCAGCAGCGTAGCGTGTTACGGGTTAAGCAATCAGCCCCAGCATTTT. Combining the CDR3 with reference TRBV9 and TRBJ1-5 gives the whole variable domain DSGVTQTPKHLITATGQRVTLRCSPRSGDLSVYWYQQSLDQGLQFLIQYYNGEERAKGNILERFSAQQFPDLHSELNLSSLELGDSALYFCASSVACYGLSNQPQHFGDGTRLSIL.

A few counts support this clonotype. V usage is TRBV2 and J usage is TRBJ1-6; TRBD1 might be the D (5 bases). V gave up 9 bases and J gave up 9 bases, with 18 bases separating them. The CDR3 runs 14 residues. From germline, CDR1 is SNHLY and CDR2 FYNNEI. CDR3 protein: CARGGSQQVSPLHF. Written as DNA, the CDR3 is TGTGCCAGGGGGGGATCCCAGCAAGTTTCACCCCTCCACTTT.

The chain has TRBV6-1 and TRBJ1-1; no clear D. Germline-derived CDR1 and CDR2 are MNHNS and SASEGT. The CDR3 contains 13 residues. The germline V and J ends were trimmed by 6 bases and 3 bases, with 11 bases remaining between them. CDR3 sequence reads: CASRNEGYTEAFF. CDR3 in DNA: TGTGCCAGCAGAAACGAAGGGTACACTGAAGCTTTCTTT.

With regard to this clonotype: A read error may produce the germline difference seen at one junction end. J is TRBJ1-2 and V is TRBV10-3; 7 bases line up with TRBD1. Germline CDR1 and CDR2: ENHRY and SYGVKD. CDR3 length: 14 amino acids. CDR3 residues: CASSLDRDNYGYTF. The CDR3 DNA is TGTGCCAGCAGTCTTGACAGGGACAACTATGGCTACACCTTC.

Regarding this clonotype: It may be a read error: a sequence one base away is much more abundant. The chain uses TRBV7-2 and TRBJ2-5; D is ambiguous. The J call may be incorrect, as the DNA end agrees better with TRBJ2-7. This CDR3 has 13 amino acids. CDR1 and CDR2 from the germline V gene are SGHTA and FQGNSA. This CDR3 reads CAGSLAEYYEQYF. The CDR3 coding sequence is TGTGCCGGCAGCTTAGCTGAGTACTACGAGCAGTACTTC.

The chain couples TRBV20-1 to TRBJ1-1; D is possibly TRBD1 (5 bases). Trimming removed 5 bases from V and 2 bases from J, with 15 bases in between. The CDR3 length is 14 residues. The germline V gene encodes CDR1 DFQATT and CDR2 SNEGSKA (reference sequence). CDR3: CSAYKDGGNTEAFF. The DNA of the CDR3 is TGCAGTGCTTATAAGGACGGGGGAAACACTGAAGCTTTCTTT.

This clonotype was detected many times. This chain links TRBV20-1 with TRBJ1-6; the match to TRBD1 covers 8 bases. This CDR3 comprises 13 residues. Germline lookup yields CDR1 DFQATT and CDR2 SNEGSKA (reference sequence). V shed 7 bases and J 10 bases; nucleotides not matched to a gene: 9. The CDR3 DNA sequence: TGCAGTGTTCCGGGACAGGAATGGTCACCCCTCCACTTT. Its translation: CSVPGQEWSPLHF.

This clonotype has ten or more counts. The chain links TRBV7-9 to TRBJ1-1, with D unclear. The CDR3 sequence is 11 residues long. Germline V gene sequence: CDR1 SEHNR, CDR2 FQNEAQ (reference sequence). Deletions cut 8 bases from V and 7 bases from J, with 11 bases between. The CDR3 nucleotides read TGTGCCAGCGGAACGGCAGTTGAAGCTTTCTTT. Protein product: CASGTAVEAFF. Based on the CDR3 plus reference TRBV7-9 and TRBJ1-1, the full variable domain is DTGVSQNPRHKITKRGQNVTFRCDPISEHNRLYWYRQTLGQGPEFLTYFQNEAQLEKSRLLSDRFSAERPKGSFSTLEIQRTEQGDSAMYLCASGTAVEAFFGQGTRLTVV.

This chain links TRBV10-3 with TRBJ2-3; the D is unclear. Trimming left V 4 bases short and J 3 bases short, with 5 bases between. CDR1 is ENHRY, CDR2 SYGVKD, per germline. The CDR3 has 12 amino acids. In nucleotides, the CDR3 is TGTGCCATCAGTGTGGCGACAGATACGCAGTATTTT. This translates into CAISVATDTQYF.

This clonotype was recorded a few times. V gene TRBV24-1 combines with J gene TRBJ2-7; D gene unclear. V was clipped by 2 bases and J by 5 bases, with 6 bases between them. In germline, CDR1 is KGHDR, CDR2 SFDVKD. The CDR3 covers 12 residues. This CDR3 reads CATSDYRDEQYF. The CDR3, as DNA: TGTGCCACCAGTGATTATAGGGACGAGCAGTACTTC.